The clone carrying this TCR beta chain was observed a handful of times. Total RNA extraction was carried out from unfractionated whole blood. This sample is part of a study of human T cells and chemical hapten exposure. The library gave individual cDNA molecules unique molecular identifiers. Original processing notes: Sequenced samples showed a median of approximately 96,000 TCRs each, with counts running from about 20,000 to 690,000. From the reads, TCRdb called clonotypes with MiXCR, one entry per CDR3 protein. These V and J calls originate from TCRdb's pipeline instead of the authors' own analysis. The sample has fewer than 150,000 distinct CDR3 sequences, 6.5% to 10% seen once. The receptor's source is a human donor in good health. Some clones in this sample may be carry-over from other donors' samples. The sequenced sample was whole blood.

The CDR3 sequence is CASSTGIGAYEQYF. The CDR3 bases are TGTGCCAGCAGCACCGGAATTGGGGCCTACGAGCAGTACTTC. The chain links TRBV13 to TRBJ2-7; D is unresolved. The CDR3 consists of 14 residues. Trimming cost V 5 bases and J 2 bases, with 13 bases left between them. CDR1 is PRHDT and CDR2 is FYEKMQ in the germline V gene (reference sequence).